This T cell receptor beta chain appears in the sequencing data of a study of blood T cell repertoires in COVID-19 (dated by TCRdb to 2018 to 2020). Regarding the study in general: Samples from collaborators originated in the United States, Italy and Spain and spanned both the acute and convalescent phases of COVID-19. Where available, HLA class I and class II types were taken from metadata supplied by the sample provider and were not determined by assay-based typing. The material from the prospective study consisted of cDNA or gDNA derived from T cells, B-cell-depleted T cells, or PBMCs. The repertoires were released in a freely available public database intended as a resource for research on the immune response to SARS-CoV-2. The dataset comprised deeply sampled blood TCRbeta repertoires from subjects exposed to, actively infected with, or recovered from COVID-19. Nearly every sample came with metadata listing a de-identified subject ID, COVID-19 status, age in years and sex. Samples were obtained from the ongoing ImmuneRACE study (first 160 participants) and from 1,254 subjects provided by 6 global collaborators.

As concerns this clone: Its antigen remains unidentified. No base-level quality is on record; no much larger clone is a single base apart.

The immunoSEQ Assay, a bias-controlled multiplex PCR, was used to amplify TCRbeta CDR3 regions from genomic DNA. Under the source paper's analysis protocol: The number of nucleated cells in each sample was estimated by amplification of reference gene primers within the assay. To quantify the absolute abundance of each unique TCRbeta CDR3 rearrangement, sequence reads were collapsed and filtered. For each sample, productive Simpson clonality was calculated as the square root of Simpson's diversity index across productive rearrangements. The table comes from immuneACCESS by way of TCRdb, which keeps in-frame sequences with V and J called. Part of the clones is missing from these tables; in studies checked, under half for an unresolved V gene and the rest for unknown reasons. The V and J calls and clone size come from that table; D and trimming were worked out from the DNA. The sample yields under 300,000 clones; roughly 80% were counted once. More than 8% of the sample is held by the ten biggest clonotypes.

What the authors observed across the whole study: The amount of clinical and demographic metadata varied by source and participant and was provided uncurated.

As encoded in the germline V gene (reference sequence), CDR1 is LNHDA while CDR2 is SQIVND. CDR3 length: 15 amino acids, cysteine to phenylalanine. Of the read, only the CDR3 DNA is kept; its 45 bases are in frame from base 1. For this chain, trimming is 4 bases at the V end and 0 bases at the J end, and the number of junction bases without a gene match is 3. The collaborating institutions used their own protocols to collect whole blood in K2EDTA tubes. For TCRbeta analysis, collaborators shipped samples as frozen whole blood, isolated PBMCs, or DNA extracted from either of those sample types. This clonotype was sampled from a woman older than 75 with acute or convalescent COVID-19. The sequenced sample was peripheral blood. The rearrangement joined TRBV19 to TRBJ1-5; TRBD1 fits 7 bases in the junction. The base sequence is TGTGCCAGTAGTAAGGGGGCTAATAGCAATCAGCCCCAGCATTTT. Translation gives CASSKGANSNQPQHF. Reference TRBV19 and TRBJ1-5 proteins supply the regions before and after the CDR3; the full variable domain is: DGGITQSPKYLFRKEGQNVTLSCEQNLNHDAMYWYRQDPGQGLRLIYYSQIVNDFQKGDIAEGYSVSREKKESFPLTVTSAQKNPTAFYLCASSKGANSNQPQHFGDGTRLSIL.